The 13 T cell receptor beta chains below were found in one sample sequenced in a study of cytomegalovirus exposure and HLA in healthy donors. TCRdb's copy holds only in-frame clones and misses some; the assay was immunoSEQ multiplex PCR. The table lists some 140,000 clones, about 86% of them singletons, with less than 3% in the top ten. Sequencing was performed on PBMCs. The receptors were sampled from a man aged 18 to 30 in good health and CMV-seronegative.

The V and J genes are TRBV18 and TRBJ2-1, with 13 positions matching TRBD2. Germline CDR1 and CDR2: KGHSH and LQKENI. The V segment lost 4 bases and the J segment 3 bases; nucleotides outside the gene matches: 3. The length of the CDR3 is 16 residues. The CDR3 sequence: CASSRRTSGGYNEQFF. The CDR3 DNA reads TGTGCCAGCTCACGAAGGACTAGCGGGGGCTACAATGAGCAGTTCTTC.

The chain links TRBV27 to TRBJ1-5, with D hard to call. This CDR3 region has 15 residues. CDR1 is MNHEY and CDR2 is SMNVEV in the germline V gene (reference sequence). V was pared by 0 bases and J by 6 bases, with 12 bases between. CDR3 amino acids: CASSLSRGASQPQHF. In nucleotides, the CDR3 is TGTGCCAGCAGTTTATCACGGGGAGCTAGTCAGCCCCAGCATTTT.

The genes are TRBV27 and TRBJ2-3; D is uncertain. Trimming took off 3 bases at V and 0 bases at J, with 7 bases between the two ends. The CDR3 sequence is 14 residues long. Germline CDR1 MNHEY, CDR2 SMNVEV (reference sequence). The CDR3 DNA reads TGTGCCAGCAGTTTTGGCAGGAGCACAGATACGCAGTATTTT. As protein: CASSFGRSTDTQYF.

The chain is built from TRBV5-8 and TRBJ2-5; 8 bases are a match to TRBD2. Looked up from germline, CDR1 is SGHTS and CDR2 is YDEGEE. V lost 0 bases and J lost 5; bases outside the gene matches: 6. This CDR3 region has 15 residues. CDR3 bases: TGTGCCAGCAGCTTGGGAGAGGGACTAGGGGAGACCCAGTACTTC. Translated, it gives CASSLGEGLGETQYF. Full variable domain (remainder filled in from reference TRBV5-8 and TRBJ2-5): EAGVTQSPTHLIKTRGQQATLRCSPISGHTSVYWYQQALGLGLQFLLWYDEGEERNRGNFPPRFSGRQFPNYSSELNVNALELEDSALYLCASSLGEGLGETQYFGPGTRLLVL.

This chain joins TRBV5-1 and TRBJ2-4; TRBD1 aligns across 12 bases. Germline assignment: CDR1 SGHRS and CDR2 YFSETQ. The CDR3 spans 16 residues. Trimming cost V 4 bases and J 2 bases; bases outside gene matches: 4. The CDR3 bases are TGCGCCAGCAGCCCGGGACAGGGGGCGACCAAAAACATTCAGTACTTC. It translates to CASSPGQGATKNIQYF.

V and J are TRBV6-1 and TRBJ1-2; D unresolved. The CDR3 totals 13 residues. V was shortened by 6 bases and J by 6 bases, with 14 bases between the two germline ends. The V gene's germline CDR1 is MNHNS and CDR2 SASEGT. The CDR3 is CASSGREIDGYTF. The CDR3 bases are TGTGCCAGCAGCGGAAGGGAGATTGATGGCTACACCTTC.

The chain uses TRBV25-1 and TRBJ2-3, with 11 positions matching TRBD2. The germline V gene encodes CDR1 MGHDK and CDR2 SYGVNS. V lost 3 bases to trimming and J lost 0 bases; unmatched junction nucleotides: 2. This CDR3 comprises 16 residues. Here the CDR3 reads CASSEGLAASTDTQYF. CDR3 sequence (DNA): TGTGCCAGCAGTGAGGGACTAGCGGCTAGCACAGATACGCAGTATTTT.

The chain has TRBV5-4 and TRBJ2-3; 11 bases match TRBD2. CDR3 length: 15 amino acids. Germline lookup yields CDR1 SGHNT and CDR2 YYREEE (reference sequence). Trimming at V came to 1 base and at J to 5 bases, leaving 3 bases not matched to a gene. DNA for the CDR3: TGTGCCAGCAGCTTGCAGACTAGCGGGGTAGATACGCAGTATTTT. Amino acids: CASSLQTSGVDTQYF.

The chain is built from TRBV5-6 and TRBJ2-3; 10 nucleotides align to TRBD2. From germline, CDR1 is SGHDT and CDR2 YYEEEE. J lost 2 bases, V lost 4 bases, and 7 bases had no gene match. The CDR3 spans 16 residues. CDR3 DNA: TGTGCCAGCAGCCCCAGGACTAGCGGCTTCACAGATACGCAGTATTTT. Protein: CASSPRTSGFTDTQYF.

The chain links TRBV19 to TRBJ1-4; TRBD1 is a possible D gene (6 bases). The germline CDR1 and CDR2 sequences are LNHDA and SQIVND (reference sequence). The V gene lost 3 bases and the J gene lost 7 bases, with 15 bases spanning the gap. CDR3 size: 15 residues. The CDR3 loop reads CASSITQGRSEKLFF. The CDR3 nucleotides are TGTGCCAGTAGTATTACGCAGGGGCGTAGTGAAAAACTGTTTTTT.

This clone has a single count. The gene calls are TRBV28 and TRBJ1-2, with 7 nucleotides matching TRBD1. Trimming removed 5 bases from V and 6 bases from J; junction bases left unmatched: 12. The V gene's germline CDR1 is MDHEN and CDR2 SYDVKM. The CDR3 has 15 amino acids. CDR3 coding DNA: TGTGCCAGCAGTCCTCCCACGACAGGGCGGGATGGCTACACCTTC. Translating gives CASSPPTTGRDGYTF.

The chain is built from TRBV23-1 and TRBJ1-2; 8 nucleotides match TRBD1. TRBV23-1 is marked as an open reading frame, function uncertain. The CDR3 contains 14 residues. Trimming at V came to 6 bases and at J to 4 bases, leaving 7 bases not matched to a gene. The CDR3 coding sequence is TGCGCCAGCAGCCCGTCCGGGACAGGCTATGGCTACACCTTC. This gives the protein CASSPSGTGYGYTF.

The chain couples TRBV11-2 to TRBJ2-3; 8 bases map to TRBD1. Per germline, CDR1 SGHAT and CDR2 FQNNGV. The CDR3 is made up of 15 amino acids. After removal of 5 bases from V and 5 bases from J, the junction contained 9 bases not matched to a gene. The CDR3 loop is CASSPGQASGDTQYF. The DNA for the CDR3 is TGTGCCAGCAGCCCGGGACAGGCGTCCGGAGATACGCAGTATTTT.